The rows below give T cell receptor beta chains drawn from one sample of a study of T-cell reconstitution after alpha-beta-depleted transplantation in children. TCRdb independently ran MiXCR on the PCR reads; one entry per CDR3 protein. The table shows around 700,000 distinct CDR3 sequences, with about 12% occurring only once. The sequences come from PBMCs, collected before TCRalphabeta/CD19-depleted stem cell transplant. The receptors were gathered from a girl under 10 years old with congenital amegakaryocytic thrombocytopenia, due to receive a stem cell transplant. Each CDR3 is given with its conserved first and last residue. A D gene is named only where the DNA matches it firmly. Clone size is not always given. Where it is, it says once, few, many or a class for expanded clones.

TGTGCCAGCAGCAGACGGCCCATTGGCAATCAGCCCCAGCATTTT	CASSRRPIGNQPQHF	TRBV6-8	TRBJ1-5	many	-
TGCGCCAGCAGCCGGACAACAGGGGAGGGCTACAATGAGCAGTTCTTC	CASSRTTGEGYNEQFF	TRBV4-1	TRBJ2-1	many	-
TGTGCCAGCAGCCCCACGTTGGGTGACACTGAAGCTTTCTTT	CASSPTLGDTEAFF	TRBV7-9	TRBJ1-1	few	-
TGTGCCAGCAGCTTCTCATACGGCCACTTATACGAGCAGTACTTC	CASSFSYGHLYEQYF	TRBV11-2	TRBJ2-7	-	-
TGCGCCAGCAGCCAAGACAGGTCGGGAGCAAGCACAGATACGCAGTATTTT	CASSQDRSGASTDTQYF	TRBV4-1	TRBJ2-3	few	-
TGTGCCAGCAGCAGAGGGACTAGCGGGAGCCCTTGGGATGAGCAGTTCTTC	CASSRGTSGSPWDEQFF	TRBV12-3/TRBV12-4	TRBJ2-1	-	TRBD2
TGTGCCAGCAGTTTAACTACGGGACTAGCGGGAGATACGCAGTATTTT	CASSLTTGLAGDTQYF	TRBV12-3/TRBV12-4	TRBJ2-3	once	TRBD2
TGTGCCATCAGTGAATCTAGCGGGAGGGAGCTGTTTTTT	CAISESSGRELFF	TRBV10-3	TRBJ2-2	many	TRBD2
TGCGCCAGCAGCTCCTTGGCGGGAAGTCACCCCGATACGCAGTATTTT	CASSSLAGSHPDTQYF	TRBV5-1	TRBJ2-3	many	-
TGCAGTGCCAGGTTGGGGGGGCGGAATAATCAGCCCCAGCATTTT	CSARLGGRNNQPQHF	TRBV20-1	TRBJ1-5	many	-
TGTGCCAGCAGCCCTCCCCGGACTAGTATTCATGAGCAGTTCTTC	CASSPPRTSIHEQFF	TRBV7-9	TRBJ2-1	-	TRBD2
TGCGCCAGCAGCTTTGGGACTAGCGGTGACTCTGGGGCCAACGTCCTGACTTTC	CASSFGTSGDSGANVLTF	TRBV5-1	TRBJ2-6	many	TRBD2
TGTGCCAGCTCACCTTACGCGGGGGTCTCCTACGAGCAGTACTTC	CASSPYAGVSYEQYF	TRBV18	TRBJ2-7	-	TRBD2
TGCAGCGTGGTTCCTAGCGGATCTTACAATGAGCAGTTCTTC	CSVVPSGSYNEQFF	TRBV29-1	TRBJ2-1	-	TRBD2
TGCAGTGCATTTAGCCCGACAGATACGCAGTATTTT	CSAFSPTDTQYF	TRBV20-1	TRBJ2-3	many	-
TGTGCCAGCTCACCACCGGTAGTGGGAGGGCCCTCCAATGAGCAGTTCTTC	CASSPPVVGGPSNEQFF	TRBV18	TRBJ2-1	-	TRBD2
TGCGCCAGCAGTTCCGGGTCCCCGAGCTCCTACGAGCAGTACTTC	CASSSGSPSSYEQYF	TRBV5-1	TRBJ2-7	many	-
TGCGCCAGCAGCTTGGTAGTAGGGCCGCCCTTCAATGAGCAGTTCTTC	CASSLVVGPPFNEQFF	TRBV5-1	TRBJ2-1	-	-
TGTGCCAGCAGTTTCGGCAGTTATCAGCCCCAGCATTTT	CASSFGSYQPQHF	TRBV28	TRBJ1-5	many	-
TGCGCCAGCAGCTCTAGCGGAATCTTGGACGAGCAGTACTTC	CASSSSGILDEQYF	TRBV5-1	TRBJ2-7	many	TRBD2